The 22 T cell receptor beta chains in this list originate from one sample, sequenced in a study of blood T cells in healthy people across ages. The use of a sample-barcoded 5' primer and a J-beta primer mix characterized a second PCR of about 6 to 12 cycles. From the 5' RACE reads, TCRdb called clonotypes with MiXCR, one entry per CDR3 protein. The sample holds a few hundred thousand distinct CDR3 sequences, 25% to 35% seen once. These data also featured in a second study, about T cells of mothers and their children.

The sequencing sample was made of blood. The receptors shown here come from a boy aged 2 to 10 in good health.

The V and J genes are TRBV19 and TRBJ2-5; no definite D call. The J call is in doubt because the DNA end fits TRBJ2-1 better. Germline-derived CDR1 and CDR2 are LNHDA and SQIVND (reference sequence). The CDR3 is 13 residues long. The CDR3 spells CASSYFQESEQFF. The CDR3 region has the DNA TGTGCCAGCAGTTACTTTCAGGAAAGTGAGCAGTTCTTC.

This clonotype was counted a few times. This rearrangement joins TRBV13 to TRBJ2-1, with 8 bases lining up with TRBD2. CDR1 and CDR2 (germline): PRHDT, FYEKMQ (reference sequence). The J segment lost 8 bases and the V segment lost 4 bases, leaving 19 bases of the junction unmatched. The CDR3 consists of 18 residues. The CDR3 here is CASSWTSGPGGSLDEQFF. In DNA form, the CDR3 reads TGTGCCAGCAGCTGGACCTCAGGACCGGGGGGGTCTTTGGATGAGCAGTTCTTC.

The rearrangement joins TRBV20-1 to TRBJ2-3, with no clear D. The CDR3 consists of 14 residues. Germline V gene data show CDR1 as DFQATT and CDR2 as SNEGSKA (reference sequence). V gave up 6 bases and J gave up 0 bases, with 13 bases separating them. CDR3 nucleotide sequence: TGCAGTGCCCCCGTGGATCCTAGCACAGATACGCAGTATTTT. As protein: CSAPVDPSTDTQYF.

The CDR3 sequence is CATSDPGLAGGLNEQFF. CDR3 nucleotide sequence: TGTGCCACCAGTGATCCGGGACTAGCGGGAGGGCTAAATGAGCAGTTCTTC. V is TRBV24-1 and J is TRBJ2-1; 16 bases are shared with TRBD2. The CDR3 spans 17 residues. Germline V CDR1 and CDR2: KGHDR, SFDVKD. The V segment lost 3 bases and the J segment 7 bases; nucleotides outside the gene matches: 5.

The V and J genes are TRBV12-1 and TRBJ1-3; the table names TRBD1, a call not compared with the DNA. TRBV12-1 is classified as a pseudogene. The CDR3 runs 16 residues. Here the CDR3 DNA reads TGTGCCAGCAGGAATGCCGGGACAAAGTCTGGAAACACCATATATTTT. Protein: CASRNAGTKSGNTIYF.

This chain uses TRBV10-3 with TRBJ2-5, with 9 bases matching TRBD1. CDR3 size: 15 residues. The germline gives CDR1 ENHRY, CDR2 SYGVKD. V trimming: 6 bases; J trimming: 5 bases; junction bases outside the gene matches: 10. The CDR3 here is CAIRAQGAGKETQYF. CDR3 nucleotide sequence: TGTGCCATCAGGGCACAGGGGGCTGGTAAGGAGACCCAGTACTTC.

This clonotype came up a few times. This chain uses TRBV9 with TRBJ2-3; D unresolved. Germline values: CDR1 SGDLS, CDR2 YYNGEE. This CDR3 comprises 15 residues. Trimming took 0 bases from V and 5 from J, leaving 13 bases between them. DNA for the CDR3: TGTGCCAGCAGCGTAGGGCGTGGGTTTAAAGATACGCAGTATTTT. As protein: CASSVGRGFKDTQYF.

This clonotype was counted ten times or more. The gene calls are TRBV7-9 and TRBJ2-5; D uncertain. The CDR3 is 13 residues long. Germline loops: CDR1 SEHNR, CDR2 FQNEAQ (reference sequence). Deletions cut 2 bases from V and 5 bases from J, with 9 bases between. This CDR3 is CASSLQGWETQYF. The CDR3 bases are TGTGCCAGCAGCTTACAAGGGTGGGAGACCCAGTACTTC. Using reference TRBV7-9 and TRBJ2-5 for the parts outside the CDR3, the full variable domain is DTGVSQNPRHKITKRGQNVTFRCDPISEHNRLYWYRQTLGQGPEFLTYFQNEAQLEKSRLLSDRFSAERPKGSFSTLEIQRTEQGDSAMYLCASSLQGWETQYFGPGTRLLVL.

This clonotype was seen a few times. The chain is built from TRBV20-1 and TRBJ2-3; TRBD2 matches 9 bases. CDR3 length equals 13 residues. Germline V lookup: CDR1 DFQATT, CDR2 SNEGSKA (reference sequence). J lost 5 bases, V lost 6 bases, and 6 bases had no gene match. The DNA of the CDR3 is TGCAGTGCGTATCGAGCGGGGGGAGATACGCAGTATTTT. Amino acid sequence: CSAYRAGGDTQYF.

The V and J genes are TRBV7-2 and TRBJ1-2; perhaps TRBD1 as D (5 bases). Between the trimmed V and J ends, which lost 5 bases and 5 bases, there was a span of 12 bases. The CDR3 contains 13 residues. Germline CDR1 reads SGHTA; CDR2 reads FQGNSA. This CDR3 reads CASSEAGFYGYTF. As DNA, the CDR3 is TGTGCCAGCAGCGAAGCAGGGTTTTATGGCTACACCTTC.

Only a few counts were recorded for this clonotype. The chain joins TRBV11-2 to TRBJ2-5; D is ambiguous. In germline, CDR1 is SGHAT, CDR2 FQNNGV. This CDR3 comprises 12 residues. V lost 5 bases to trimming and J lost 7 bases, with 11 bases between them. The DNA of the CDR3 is TGTGCCAGCAGCCCGTCCTCCCGGACCCAGTACTTC. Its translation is CASSPSSRTQYF.

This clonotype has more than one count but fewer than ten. CDR3 loop: CASSLRGQGFPDTQYF. Written as DNA, the CDR3 is TGTGCCAGCAGCCTCCGGGGACAGGGATTTCCAGATACGCAGTATTTT. The rearrangement links TRBV5-6 to TRBJ2-3; 9 nucleotides match TRBD1. Germline values: CDR1 SGHDT, CDR2 YYEEEE. J gave up 4 bases and V 4 bases, and 10 bases lay outside the gene matches. The CDR3 has 16 amino acids.

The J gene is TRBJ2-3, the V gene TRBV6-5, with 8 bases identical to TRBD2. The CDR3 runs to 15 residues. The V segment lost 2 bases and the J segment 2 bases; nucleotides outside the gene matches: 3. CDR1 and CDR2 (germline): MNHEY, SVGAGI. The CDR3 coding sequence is TGTGCCAGCAGTTACCGGCGGGGGGCCACAGATACGCAGTATTTT. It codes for CASSYRRGATDTQYF.

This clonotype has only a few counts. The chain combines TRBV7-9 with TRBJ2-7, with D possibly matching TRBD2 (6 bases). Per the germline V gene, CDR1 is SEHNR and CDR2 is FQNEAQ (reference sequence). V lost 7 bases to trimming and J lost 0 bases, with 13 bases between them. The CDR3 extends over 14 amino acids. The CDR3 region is CASNRAGHSYEQYF. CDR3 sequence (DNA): TGTGCCAGCAACCGAGCGGGCCACTCCTACGAGCAGTACTTC.

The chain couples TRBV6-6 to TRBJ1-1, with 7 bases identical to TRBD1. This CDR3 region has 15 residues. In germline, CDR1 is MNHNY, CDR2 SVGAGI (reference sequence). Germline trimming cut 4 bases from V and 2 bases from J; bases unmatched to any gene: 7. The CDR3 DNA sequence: TGTGCCAGCAGTTTTCCCGGGACAGAAAACACTGAAGCTTTCTTT. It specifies CASSFPGTENTEAFF.

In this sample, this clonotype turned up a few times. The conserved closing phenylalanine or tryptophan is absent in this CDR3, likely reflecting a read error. In DNA, the CDR3 is TGTGCCAGCAGTGATCCCGCAGCGGGACGCGACTACGAGCAGTACCTC. Translation gives CASSDPAAGRDYEQYL. The chain couples TRBV6-2 or TRBV6-3 to TRBJ2-7; the match to TRBD2 covers 7 bases. Looked up from germline, CDR1 is MNHEY and CDR2 is SVGEGT. V trimming: 5 bases; J trimming: 3 bases; junction bases outside the gene matches: 13. The CDR3 is 16 amino acids.

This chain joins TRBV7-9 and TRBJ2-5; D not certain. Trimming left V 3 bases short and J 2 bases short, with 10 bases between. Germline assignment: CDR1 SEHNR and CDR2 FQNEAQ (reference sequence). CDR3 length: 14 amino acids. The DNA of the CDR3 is TGTGCCAGCAGCTTGGTACTGGGGCAAGAGACCCAGTACTTC. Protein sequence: CASSLVLGQETQYF.

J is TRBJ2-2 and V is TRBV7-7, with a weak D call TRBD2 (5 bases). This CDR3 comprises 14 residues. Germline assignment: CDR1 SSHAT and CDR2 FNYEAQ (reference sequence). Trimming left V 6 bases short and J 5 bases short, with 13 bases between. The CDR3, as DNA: TGTGCCAGCAGAAGGACGGGCGGGACCGGGGAGCTGTTTTTT. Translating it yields CASRRTGGTGELFF.

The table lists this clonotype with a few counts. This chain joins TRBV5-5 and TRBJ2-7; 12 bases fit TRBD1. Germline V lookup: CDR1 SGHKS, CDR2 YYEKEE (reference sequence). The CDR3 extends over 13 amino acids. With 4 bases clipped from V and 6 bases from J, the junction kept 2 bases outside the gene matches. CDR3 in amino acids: CASSVGQGAEQYF. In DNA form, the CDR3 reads TGTGCCAGCAGCGTGGGACAGGGGGCCGAGCAGTACTTC.

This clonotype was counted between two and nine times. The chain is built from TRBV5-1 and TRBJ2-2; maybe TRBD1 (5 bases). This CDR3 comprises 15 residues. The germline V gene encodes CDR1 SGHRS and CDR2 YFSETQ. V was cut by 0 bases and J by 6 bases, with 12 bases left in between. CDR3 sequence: CASSLGQGLPGELFF. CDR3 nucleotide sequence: TGCGCCAGCAGCTTGGGTCAGGGTCTGCCCGGGGAGCTGTTTTTT.

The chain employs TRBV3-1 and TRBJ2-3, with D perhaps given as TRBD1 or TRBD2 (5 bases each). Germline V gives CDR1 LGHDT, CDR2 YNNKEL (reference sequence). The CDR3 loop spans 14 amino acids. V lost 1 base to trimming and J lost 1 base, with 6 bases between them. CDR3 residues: CASSQAGRTDTQYF. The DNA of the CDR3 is TGTGCCAGCAGCCAAGCGGGACGCACAGATACGCAGTATTTT.

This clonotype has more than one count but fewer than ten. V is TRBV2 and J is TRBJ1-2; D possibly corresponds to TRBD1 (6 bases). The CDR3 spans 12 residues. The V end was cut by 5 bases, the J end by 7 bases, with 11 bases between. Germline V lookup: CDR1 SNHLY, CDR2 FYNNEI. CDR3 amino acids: CASSTGQSGYTF. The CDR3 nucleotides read TGTGCCAGCAGTACCGGACAGTCTGGCTACACCTTC.